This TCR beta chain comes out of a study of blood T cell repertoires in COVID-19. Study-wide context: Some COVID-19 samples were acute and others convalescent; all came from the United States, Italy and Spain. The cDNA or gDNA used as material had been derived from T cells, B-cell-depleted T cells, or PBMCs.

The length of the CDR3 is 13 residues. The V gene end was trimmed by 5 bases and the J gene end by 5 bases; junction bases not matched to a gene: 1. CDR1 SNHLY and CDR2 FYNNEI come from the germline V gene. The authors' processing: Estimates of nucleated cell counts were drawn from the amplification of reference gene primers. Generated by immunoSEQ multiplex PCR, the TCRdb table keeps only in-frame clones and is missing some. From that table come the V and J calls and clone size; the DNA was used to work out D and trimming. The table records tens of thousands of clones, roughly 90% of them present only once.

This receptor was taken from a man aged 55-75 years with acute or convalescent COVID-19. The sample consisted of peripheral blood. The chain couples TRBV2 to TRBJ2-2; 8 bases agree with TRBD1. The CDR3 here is CASSRDRTGELFF. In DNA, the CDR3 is TGTGCCAGCAGTCGGGACAGGACCGGGGAGCTGTTTTTT.